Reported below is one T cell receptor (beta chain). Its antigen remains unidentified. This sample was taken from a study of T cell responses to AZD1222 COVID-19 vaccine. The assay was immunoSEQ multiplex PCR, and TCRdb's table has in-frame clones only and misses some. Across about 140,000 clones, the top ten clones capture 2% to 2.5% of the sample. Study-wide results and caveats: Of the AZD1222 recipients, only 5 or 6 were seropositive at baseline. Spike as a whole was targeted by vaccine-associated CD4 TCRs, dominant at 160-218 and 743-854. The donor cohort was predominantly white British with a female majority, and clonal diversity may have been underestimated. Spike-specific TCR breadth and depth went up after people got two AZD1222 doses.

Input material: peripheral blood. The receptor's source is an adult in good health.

CDR3 nucleotide sequence: TGTGCCAGCAGCTTAGAATACTCAGGGCGGGAGCAGTACTTC. Encoded protein: CASSLEYSGREQYF. This sequence joins TRBV11-3 and TRBJ2-7; the D gene is possibly TRBD1 (5 bases). The CDR3 loop spans 14 amino acids. V shed 0 bases and J shed 7 bases, with 13 bases lying between them. Germline assignment: CDR1 SGHNT and CDR2 YENEEA.